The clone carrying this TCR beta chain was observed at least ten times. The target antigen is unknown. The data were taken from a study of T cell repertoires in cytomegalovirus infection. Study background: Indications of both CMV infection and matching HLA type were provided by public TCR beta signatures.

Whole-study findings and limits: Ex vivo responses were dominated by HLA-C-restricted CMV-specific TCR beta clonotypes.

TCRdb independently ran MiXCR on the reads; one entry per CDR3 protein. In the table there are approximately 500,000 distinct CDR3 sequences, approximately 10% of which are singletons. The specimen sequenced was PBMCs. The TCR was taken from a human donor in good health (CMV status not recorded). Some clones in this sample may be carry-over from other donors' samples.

The CDR3 DNA reads TGTGCCACCGGGGGGGGCCACTATGAAAAACTGTTTTTT. Amino acid sequence: CATGGGHYEKLFF. This chain uses TRBV15 with TRBJ1-4, with D possibly TRBD1 on 6 matching bases. The CDR3 extends over 13 amino acids. The V gene lost 8 bases and the J gene lost 6 bases, with 13 bases spanning the gap. The germline CDR1 and CDR2 sequences are LNHNV and YYDKDF (reference sequence).